This T cell receptor (beta chain) originates from a study of neurological immune-mediated disorders. Study-wide points: None of the CDR3 amino acid sequences found in expanded clones was shared across subjects. This suggests that the TCR-beta repertoires were private in all groups. The multiple sclerosis repertoire cluster showed no association with any clinical or MRI feature. The authors stated that larger cohorts are needed.

The cDNA was generated through 5'RACE incorporating 10-nucleotide random UMIs. In every sequencing run, more than 180 million TCR-beta sequences were generated from 15-18 subjects. TCRdb reprocessed the 5' RACE reads via MiXCR and lists one record per CDR3 protein. This table has 55,000 to 80,000 distinct CDR3 sequences, 4% to 5.5% appearing once. In the case of this clonotype: The antigen is undetermined.

CDR1 SEHNR and CDR2 FQNEAQ come from the germline V gene (reference sequence). The CDR3 totals 13 residues. V was pared by 4 bases and J by 8 bases, with 7 bases of the junction left unmatched. The chain employs TRBV7-9 and TRBJ1-2, with 7 positions matching TRBD1. Sequencing was carried out using PBMCs. The receptor was derived from a woman aged 45-60 years with multiple sclerosis. The CDR3 protein is CASSWDSSGGYTF. The CDR3 region has the DNA TGTGCCAGCAGCTGGGACAGCTCGGGCGGCTACACCTTC.